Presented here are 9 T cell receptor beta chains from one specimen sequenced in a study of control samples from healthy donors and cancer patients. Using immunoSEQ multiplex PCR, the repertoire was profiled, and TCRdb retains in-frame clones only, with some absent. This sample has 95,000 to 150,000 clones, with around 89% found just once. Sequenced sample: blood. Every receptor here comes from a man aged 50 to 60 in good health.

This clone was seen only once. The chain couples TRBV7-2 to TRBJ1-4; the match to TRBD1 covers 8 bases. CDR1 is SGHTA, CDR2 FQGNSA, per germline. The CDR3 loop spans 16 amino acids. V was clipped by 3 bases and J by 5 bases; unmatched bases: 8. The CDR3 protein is CASSFSPTGGNEKLFF. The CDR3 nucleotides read TGTGCCAGCAGCTTCTCCCCTACAGGGGGAAATGAAAAACTGTTTTTT. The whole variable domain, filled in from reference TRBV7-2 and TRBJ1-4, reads GAGVSQSPSNKVTEKGKDVELRCDPISGHTALYWYRQSLGQGLEFLIYFQGNSAPDKSGLPSDRFSAERTGGSVSTLTIQRTQQEDSAVYLCASSFSPTGGNEKLFFGSGTQLSVL.

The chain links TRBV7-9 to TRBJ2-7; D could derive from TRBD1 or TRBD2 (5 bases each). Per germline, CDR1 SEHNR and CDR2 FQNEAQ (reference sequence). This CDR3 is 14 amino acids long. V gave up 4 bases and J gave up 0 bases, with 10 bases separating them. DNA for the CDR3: TGTGCCAGCAGCTCGGGACGGAGCTCCTACGAGCAGTACTTC. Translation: CASSSGRSSYEQYF. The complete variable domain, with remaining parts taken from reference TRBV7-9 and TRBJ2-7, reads DTGVSQNPRHKITKRGQNVTFRCDPISEHNRLYWYRQTLGQGPEFLTYFQNEAQLEKSRLLSDRFSAERPKGSFSTLEIQRTEQGDSAMYLCASSSGRSSYEQYFGPGTRLTVT.

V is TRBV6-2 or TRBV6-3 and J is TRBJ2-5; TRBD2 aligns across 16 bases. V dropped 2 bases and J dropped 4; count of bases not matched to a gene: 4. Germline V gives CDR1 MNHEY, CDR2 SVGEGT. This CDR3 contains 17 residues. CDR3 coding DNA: TGTGCCAGCAGTTACGGGACTAGCGGGGGGGCTGCAGAGACCCAGTACTTC. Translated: CASSYGTSGGAAETQYF.

The CDR3 DNA is TGTGCCAGCAGTTACGGGGGCAGGAATCAGCCCCAGCATTTT. Amino acid sequence: CASSYGGRNQPQHF. The V and J genes are TRBV6-5 and TRBJ1-5; a weak D match, TRBD1 (6 bases). The CDR3 has 14 amino acids. CDR1 MNHEY and CDR2 SVGAGI come from the germline V gene. Trimming removed 2 bases from V and 4 bases from J, with 9 bases in between.

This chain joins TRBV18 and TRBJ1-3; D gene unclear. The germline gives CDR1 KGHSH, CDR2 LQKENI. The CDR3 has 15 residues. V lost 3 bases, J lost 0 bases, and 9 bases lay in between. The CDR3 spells CASSPPVTSGNTIYF. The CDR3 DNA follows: TGTGCCAGCTCACCCCCTGTGACCTCTGGAAACACCATATATTTT.

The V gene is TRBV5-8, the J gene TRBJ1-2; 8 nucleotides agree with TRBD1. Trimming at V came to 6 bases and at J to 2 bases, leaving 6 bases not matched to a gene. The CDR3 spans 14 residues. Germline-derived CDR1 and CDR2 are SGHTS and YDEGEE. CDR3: CASTHGQGNYGYTF. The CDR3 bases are TGTGCCAGCACACACGGACAGGGAAACTATGGCTACACCTTC.

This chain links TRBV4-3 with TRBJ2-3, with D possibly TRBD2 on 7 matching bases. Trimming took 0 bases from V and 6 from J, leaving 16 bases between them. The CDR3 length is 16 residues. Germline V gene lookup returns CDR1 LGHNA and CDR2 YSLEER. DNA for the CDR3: TGCGCCAGCAGCCAAGAAAACCGGGGGGCGGGGGATACGCAGTATTTT. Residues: CASSQENRGAGDTQYF.

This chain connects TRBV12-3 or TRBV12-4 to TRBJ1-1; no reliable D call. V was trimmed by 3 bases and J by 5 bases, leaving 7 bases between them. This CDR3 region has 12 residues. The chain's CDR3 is CASSFRGTEAFF. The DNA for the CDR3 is TGTGCCAGCAGTTTTCGAGGGACTGAAGCTTTCTTT.

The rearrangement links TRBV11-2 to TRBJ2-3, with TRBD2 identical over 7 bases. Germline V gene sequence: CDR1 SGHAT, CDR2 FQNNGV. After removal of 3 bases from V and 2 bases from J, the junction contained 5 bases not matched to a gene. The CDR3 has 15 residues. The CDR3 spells CASSFAGEPTDTQYF. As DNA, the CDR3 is TGTGCCAGCAGCTTCGCGGGGGAACCCACAGATACGCAGTATTTT.